These 5 T cell receptor beta chains originate from one sample sequenced in a study of tissue T cells after allogeneic stem cell transplantation. The repertoire was sequenced with immunoSEQ multiplex PCR; TCRdb's copy has only in-frame clones and lacks some. The sample comprises some 7,600 clones, 50% of which are singletons, and 12% rests with the top ten. Indicated time point: mouse harvest day 7 after allogeneic transplant. Each mouse received 10^7 T-cell-depleted marrow cells plus 10^6 splenic CD5+ T cells by tail vein. Sequenced sample: lymph node tissue. The receptors originated from a female BALB/c mouse given C57BL/6 T cells with graft-versus-host disease after an allogeneic hematopoietic cell transplant.

Concerning this clone: Genes here carry mouse names. CDR3 loop: CASSTGTNNERLFF. Incomplete CDR3 DNA: TGTGCCAGCAGCACCGGGACAAACAACGAAAGATTATTT. This chain uses TRBV15 with TRBJ1-4; tentative D call: TRBD1 (6 bases). The read ends 1 residue early relative to the CDR3; the germline J gene fills the gap. V was trimmed by 6 bases and J by 4 bases, leaving 12 bases between them. The germline V gene encodes CDR1 SGHND and CDR2 FRSKSL. The CDR3 spans 14 residues.

Comments on this clone: Genes and germline are mouse. The read terminates 1 residue ahead of where the CDR3 ends, so the germline J gene completes it. This chain joins TRBV26 and TRBJ2-4, with D uncertain. The CDR3 extends over 13 amino acids. The germline V gene encodes CDR1 KGHPV and CDR2 FQNQEV (reference sequence). Trimming pared 2 bases from V and 2 bases from J, leaving 5 bases between. Here the CDR3 reads CASSLRNQNTLYF. The part of the CDR3 DNA that was read is TGTGCCAGCAGTCTGAGGAATCAAAACACCTTGTAC.

On this clone: Gene names and germline refer to mouse. The CDR3 is cut off 1 residue early in the read; its end comes from the germline J gene. The chain is built from TRBV26 and TRBJ1-4, with 9 bases matching TRBD1. CDR1 is KGHPV and CDR2 is FQNQEV in the germline V gene (reference sequence). The CDR3 has 15 residues. The junction had 0 bases not matched to a gene; V was cut back by 2 bases and J by 2 bases. The part of the CDR3 DNA that was read is TGTGCCAGCAGTCTGGGGACAGGGTCCAACGAAAGATTATTT. This translates into CASSLGTGSNERLF. The CDR3 in its entirety is CASSLGTGSNERLFF.

Turning to this clone: These gene names are mouse names. CDR3 DNA, as far as it was read: TGTGCCAGCAGTCCCCCCACGGACAGGGCAAACACAGAAGTCTTC. Translation: CASSPPTDRANTEVF. The whole CDR3 sequence is CASSPPTDRANTEVFF. This chain connects TRBV24 to TRBJ1-1, with 8 bases matching TRBD1. The read terminates 1 residue before the CDR3 end, so the remaining end is supplied by the germline J gene. V lost 4 bases and J lost 0; bases outside the gene matches: 7. The CDR3 is 16 amino acids. Per the germline V gene, CDR1 is KGHTA and CDR2 is FRNEEI.

This clone was observed once. Gene and germline names: mouse. The read ends 1 residue shy of where the CDR3 ends; the end is completed using the germline J gene. This chain links TRBV13-1 with TRBJ2-1; D possibly corresponds to TRBD1 (6 bases). CDR3 length: 15 amino acids. Germline CDR1 NSHNY, CDR2 SYGAGN. The V end lost 3 bases, the J end lost 4 bases, and 14 bases lay between the germline ends. CDR3 bases read: TGTGCCAGCAGTGGTACCGGGACAAGATATGCTGAGCAGTTC. It codes for CASSGTGTRYAEQF. The whole CDR3 sequence is CASSGTGTRYAEQFF.